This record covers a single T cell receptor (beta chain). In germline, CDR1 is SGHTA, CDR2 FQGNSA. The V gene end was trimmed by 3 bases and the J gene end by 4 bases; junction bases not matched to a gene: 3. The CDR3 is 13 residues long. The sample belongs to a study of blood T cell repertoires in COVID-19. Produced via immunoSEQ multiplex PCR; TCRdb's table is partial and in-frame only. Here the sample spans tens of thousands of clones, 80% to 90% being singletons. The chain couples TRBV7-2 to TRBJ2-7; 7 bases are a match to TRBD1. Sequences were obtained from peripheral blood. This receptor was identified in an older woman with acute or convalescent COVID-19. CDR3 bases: TGTGCCAGCAGCTTCACAGGGGTTTACGAGCAGTACTTC. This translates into CASSFTGVYEQYF.